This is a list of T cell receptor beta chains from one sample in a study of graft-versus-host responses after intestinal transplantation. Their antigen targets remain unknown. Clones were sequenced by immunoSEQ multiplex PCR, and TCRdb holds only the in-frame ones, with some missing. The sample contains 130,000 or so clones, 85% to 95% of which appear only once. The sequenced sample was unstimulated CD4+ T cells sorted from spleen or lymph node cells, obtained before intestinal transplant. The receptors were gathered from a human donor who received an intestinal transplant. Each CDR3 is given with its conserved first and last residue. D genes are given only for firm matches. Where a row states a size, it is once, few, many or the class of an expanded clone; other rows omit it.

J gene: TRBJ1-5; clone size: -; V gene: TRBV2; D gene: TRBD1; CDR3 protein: CASRIRQGSNQPQHF; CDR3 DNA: TGTGCCAGCAGGATTCGACAGGGTAGCAATCAGCCCCAGCATTTT
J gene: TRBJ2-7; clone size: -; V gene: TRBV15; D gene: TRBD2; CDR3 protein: CATSPGGALSYEQYF; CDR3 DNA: TGTGCCACCAGCCCCGGGGGGGCACTCTCCTACGAGCAGTACTTC
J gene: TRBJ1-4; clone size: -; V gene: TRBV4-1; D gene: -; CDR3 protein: CASSQDGAAGLNEKLFF; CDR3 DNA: TGCGCCAGCAGCCAAGACGGGGCAGCCGGGCTTAATGAAAAACTGTTTTTT
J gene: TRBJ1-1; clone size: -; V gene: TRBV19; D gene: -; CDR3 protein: CASKGRAGLDTEAFF; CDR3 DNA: TGTGCCAGTAAAGGAAGGGCAGGCCTTGACACTGAAGCTTTCTTT
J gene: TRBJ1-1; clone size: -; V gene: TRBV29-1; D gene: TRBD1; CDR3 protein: CSARTGDTEAFF; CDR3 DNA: TGCAGCGCTCGGACAGGGGACACTGAAGCTTTCTTT
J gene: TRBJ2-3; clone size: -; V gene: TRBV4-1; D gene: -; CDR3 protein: CASSPPGRLTSTDTQYF; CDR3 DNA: TGCGCCAGCAGCCCGCCCGGCCGTTTAACGAGCACAGATACGCAGTATTTT
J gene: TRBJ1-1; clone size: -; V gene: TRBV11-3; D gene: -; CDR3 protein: CASSTTQVNTEAFF; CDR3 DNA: TGTGCCAGCAGCACTACACAGGTGAACACTGAAGCTTTCTTT
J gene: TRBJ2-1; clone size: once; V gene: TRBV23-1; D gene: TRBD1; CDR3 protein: CASSPTTGSNEQFF; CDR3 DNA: TGCGCCAGCAGTCCAACGACAGGGAGTAATGAGCAGTTCTTC
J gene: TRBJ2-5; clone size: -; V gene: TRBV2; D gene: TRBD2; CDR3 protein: CASRRTSVEETQYF; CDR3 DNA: TGTGCCAGCAGACGGACTAGCGTAGAGGAGACCCAGTACTTC
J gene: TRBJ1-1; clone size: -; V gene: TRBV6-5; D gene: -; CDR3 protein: CASSATAGTEAFF; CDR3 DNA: TGTGCCAGCAGTGCCACGGCCGGAACTGAAGCTTTCTTT
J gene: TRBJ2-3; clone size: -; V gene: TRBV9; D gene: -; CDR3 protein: CASSVGGDTQYF; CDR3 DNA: TGTGCCAGCAGCGTAGGAGGGGATACGCAGTATTTT
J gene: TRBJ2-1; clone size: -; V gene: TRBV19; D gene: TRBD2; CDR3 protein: CASSLSSSGGANEQFF; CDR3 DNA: TGTGCCAGTAGTCTTAGTTCTAGCGGGGGGGCCAATGAGCAGTTCTTC
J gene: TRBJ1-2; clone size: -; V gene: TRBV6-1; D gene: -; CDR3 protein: CASSEDRANGYTF; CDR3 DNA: TGTGCCAGCAGTGAAGACAGGGCGAATGGCTACACCTTC
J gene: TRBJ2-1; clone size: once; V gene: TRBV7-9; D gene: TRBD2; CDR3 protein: CASTRAGTSGDVSYNEQFF; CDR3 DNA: TGTGCCAGCACCCGCGCCGGGACTAGCGGGGACGTCTCCTACAATGAGCAGTTCTTC
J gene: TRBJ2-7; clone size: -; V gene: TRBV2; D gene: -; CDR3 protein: CASSEPSGTNPYEQYF; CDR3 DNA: TGTGCCAGCAGTGAGCCTTCCGGGACAAATCCCTACGAGCAGTACTTC
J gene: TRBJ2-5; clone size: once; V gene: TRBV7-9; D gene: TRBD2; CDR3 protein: CAEAGETQYF; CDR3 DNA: TGTGCAGAAGCGGGGGAGACCCAGTACTTC
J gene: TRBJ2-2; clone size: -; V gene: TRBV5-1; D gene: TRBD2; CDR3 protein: CASKPPGGGGGELFF; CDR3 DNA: TGCGCCAGCAAACCCCCCGGGGGGGGAGGCGGGGAGCTGTTTTTT
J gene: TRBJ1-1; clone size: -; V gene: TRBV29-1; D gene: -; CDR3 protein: CSVVHGGNKAFF; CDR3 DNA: TGCAGCGTTGTACACGGGGGGAATAAAGCTTTCTTT
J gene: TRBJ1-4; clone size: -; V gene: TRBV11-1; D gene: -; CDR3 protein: CASSPRRTTTNEKLFF; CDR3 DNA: TGTGCCAGCAGCCCGAGACGGACAACAACTAATGAAAAACTGTTTTTT
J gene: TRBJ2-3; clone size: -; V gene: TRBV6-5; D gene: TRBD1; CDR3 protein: CASSYRDRWPDTQYF; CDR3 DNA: TGTGCCAGCAGTTACCGGGACAGGTGGCCAGATACGCAGTATTTT
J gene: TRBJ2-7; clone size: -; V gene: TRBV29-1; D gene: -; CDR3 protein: CSAEGGPSTYEQYF; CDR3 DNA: TGCAGCGCCGAGGGGGGACCTAGCACCTACGAGCAGTACTTC
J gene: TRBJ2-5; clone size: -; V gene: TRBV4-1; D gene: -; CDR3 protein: CASSFRSQRETQYF; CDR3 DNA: TGCGCCAGCAGCTTTCGTTCTCAACGGGAGACCCAGTACTTC
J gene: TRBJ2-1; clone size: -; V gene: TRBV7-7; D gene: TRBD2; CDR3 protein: CASSLTSGGVNEQFF; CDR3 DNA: TGTGCCAGCAGCTTAACTAGCGGGGGTGTCAATGAGCAGTTCTTC
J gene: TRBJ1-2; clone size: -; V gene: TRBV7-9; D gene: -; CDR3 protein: CASGEVYGYTF; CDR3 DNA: TGTGCCAGCGGGGAAGTTTATGGCTACACCTTC
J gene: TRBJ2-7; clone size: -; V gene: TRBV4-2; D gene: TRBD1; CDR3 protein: CASSQEGTGGEQYF; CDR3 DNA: TGTGCCAGCAGCCAAGAGGGGACAGGGGGCGAGCAGTACTTC
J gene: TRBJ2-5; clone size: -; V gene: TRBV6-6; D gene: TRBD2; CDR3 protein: CASSRLAGGRETQYF; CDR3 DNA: TGTGCCAGCAGTCGTCTGGCGGGGGGGCGGGAGACCCAGTACTTC
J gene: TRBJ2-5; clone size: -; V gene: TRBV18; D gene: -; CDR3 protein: CASSSGLQETQYF; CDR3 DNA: TGTGCCAGCTCCTCGGGCCTGCAAGAGACCCAGTACTTC
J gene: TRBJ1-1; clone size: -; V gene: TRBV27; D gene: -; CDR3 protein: CASSSQGVGRGTEAFF; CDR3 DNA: TGTGCCAGCAGTTCACAGGGTGTGGGGAGGGGCACTGAAGCTTTCTTT
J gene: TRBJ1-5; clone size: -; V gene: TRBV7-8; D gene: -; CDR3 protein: CASSPGGANQPQHF; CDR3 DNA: TGTGCCAGCAGCCCCGGCGGGGCGAATCAGCCCCAGCATTTT
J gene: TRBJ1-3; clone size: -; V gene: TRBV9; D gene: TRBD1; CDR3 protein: CASSPGGVNTIYF; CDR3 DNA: TGTGCCAGCAGCCCAGGGGGGGTAAACACCATATATTTT
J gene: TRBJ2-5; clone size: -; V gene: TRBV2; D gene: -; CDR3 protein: CASRSTGTLQETQYF; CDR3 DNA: TGTGCCAGCAGAAGTACCGGGACACTACAAGAGACCCAGTACTTC
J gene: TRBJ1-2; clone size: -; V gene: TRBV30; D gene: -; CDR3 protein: CAWSQRGLRGYTF; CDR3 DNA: TGTGCCTGGAGTCAGCGGGGTCTCCGGGGCTACACCTTC
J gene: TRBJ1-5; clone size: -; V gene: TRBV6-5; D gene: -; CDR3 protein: CASSRQGRQPQHF; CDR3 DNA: TGTGCCAGCAGTAGGCAGGGCCGTCAGCCCCAGCATTTT
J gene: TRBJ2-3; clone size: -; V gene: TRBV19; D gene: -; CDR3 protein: CASNQRGADTQYF; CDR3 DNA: TGTGCCAGTAACCAGCGAGGGGCAGATACGCAGTATTTT
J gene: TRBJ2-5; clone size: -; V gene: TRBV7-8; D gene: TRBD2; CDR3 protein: CASSLGLERGAIQETQYF; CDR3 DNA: TGTGCCAGCAGCTTAGGTCTCGAGCGGGGGGCTATCCAAGAGACCCAGTACTTC
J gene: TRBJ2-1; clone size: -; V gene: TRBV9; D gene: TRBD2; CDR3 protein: CASSRRPLGLAGGPYNEQFF; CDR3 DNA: TGTGCCAGCAGCCGAAGGCCCTTAGGACTAGCGGGGGGGCCTTACAATGAGCAGTTCTTC
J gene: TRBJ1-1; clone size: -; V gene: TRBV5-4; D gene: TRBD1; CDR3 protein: CASSPRGTANTEAFF; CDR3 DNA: TGTGCCAGCTCACCCAGGGGGACAGCGAACACTGAAGCTTTCTTT
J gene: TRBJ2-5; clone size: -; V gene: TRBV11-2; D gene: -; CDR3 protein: CASSFSDQETQYF; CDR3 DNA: TGTGCCAGCAGCTTTTCCGATCAAGAGACCCAGTACTTC
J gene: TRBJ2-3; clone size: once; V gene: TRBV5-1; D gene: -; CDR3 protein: CASSLDFRNTDTQYF; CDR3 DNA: TGCGCCAGCAGCTTGGATTTCAGAAACACAGATACGCAGTATTTT
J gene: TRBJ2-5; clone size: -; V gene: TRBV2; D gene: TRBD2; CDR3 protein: CASGPGGRETQYF; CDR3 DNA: TGTGCCAGCGGGCCGGGGGGGCGGGAGACCCAGTACTTC
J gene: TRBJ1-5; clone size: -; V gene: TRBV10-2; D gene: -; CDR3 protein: CASSEQGQPQHF; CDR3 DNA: TGCGCCAGCAGTGAACAGGGCCAGCCCCAGCATTTT
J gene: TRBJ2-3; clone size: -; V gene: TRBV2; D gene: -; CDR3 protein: CASNNQGRTDTQYF; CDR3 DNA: TGTGCCAGCAACAACCAAGGGCGAACAGATACGCAGTATTTT
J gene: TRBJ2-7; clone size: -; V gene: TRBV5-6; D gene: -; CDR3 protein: CASSLGTGTYEQYF; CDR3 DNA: TGTGCCAGCAGCTTGGGTACCGGAACCTACGAGCAGTACTTC
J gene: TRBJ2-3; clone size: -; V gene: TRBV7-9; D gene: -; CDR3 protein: CASVTQGDTDTQYF; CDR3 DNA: TGTGCCAGCGTCACTCAGGGTGACACAGATACGCAGTATTTT
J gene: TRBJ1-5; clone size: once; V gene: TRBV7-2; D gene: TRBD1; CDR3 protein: CASTTRGVDQPQHF; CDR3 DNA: TGTGCCAGCACCACCAGGGGGGTCGATCAGCCCCAGCATTTT
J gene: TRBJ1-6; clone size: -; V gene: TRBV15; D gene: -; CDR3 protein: CATSRELFEVSPLHF; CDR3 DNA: TGTGCCACCAGCAGAGAGTTGTTCGAAGTTTCACCCCTCCACTTT
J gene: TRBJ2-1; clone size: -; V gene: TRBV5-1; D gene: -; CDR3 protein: CASSFHTSEDEQFF; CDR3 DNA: TGCGCCAGCAGCTTTCATACCTCCGAGGATGAGCAGTTCTTC
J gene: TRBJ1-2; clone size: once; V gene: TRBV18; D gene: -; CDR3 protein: CASSPSQEVLYGYTF; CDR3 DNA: TGTGCCAGCTCACCGAGTCAGGAGGTTCTATATGGCTACACCTTC